One sample yielded the 15 T cell receptor beta chains listed below, sequenced in a study of OX40 agonist ivuxolimab in advanced cancers. TCRdb keeps only in-frame clones here, not all; method: immunoSEQ multiplex PCR. The top ten clones hold approximately 3.1% of a sample with about 58,000 clones, over 65% of them seen once. This material consisted of CD4+ or CD8+ T cells sorted from blood, taken in a trial of the OX40 agonist ivuxolimab. The receptors derive from an adult with an advanced solid tumor such as melanoma, head and neck, liver or kidney cancer.

J is TRBJ2-2 and V is TRBV27; 9 bases fit TRBD1. There are 15 residues in the CDR3. Germline V gene data show CDR1 as MNHEY and CDR2 as SMNVEV (reference sequence). The J segment lost 5 bases and the V segment lost 7 bases, leaving 8 bases of the junction unmatched. The CDR3: CASNTRQGGTGELFF. The CDR3 DNA follows: TGTGCCAGCAACACACGACAGGGGGGAACCGGGGAGCTGTTTTTT.

The rearrangement joins TRBV4-2 to TRBJ1-4; unclear D gene. Germline V gene lookup returns CDR1 LGHNA and CDR2 YNFKEQ. The V end was cut by 1 base, the J end by 6 bases, with 15 bases between. CDR3 length: 16 residues. The CDR3 DNA is TGTGCCAGCAGCCAAGTAGGAAGCGGAGGAGATGAAAAACTGTTTTTT. This gives the protein CASSQVGSGGDEKLFF.

V and J are TRBV29-1 and TRBJ1-4, with TRBD1 identical over 7 bases. The junction had 0 bases not matched to a gene; V was cut back by 4 bases and J by 4 bases. CDR1 SQVTM and CDR2 ANQGSEA come from the germline V gene. There are 12 residues in the CDR3. CDR3 bases: TGCAGCGTTGCAGGGGGTAATGAAAAACTGTTTTTT. Protein product: CSVAGGNEKLFF. Drawing the rest from reference TRBV29-1 and TRBJ1-4, the complete variable domain is SAVISQKPSRDICQRGTSLTIQCQVDSQVTMMFWYRQQPGQSLTLIATANQGSEATYESGFVIDKFPISRPNLTFSTLTVSNMSPEDSSIYLCSVAGGNEKLFFGSGTQLSVL.

This chain joins TRBV11-2 and TRBJ2-2; possible D gene TRBD2, 6 bases. This CDR3 is 15 amino acids long. V lost 4 bases and J 6 bases, leaving 15 bases between the germline ends. Per germline, CDR1 SGHAT and CDR2 FQNNGV. CDR3 region: CASSSPRSSAGELFF. CDR3 sequence (DNA): TGTGCCAGCAGCTCCCCCCGCTCTAGCGCCGGGGAGCTGTTTTTT.

The genes are TRBV5-4 and TRBJ2-3; D possibly corresponds to TRBD2 (6 bases). The CDR3 loop spans 16 amino acids. Trimming took off 4 bases at V and 0 bases at J, with 15 bases between the two ends. Germline CDR1 reads SGHNT; CDR2 reads YYREEE (reference sequence). The CDR3 protein is CASSPGVQVSTDTQYF. CDR3 coding DNA: TGTGCCAGCAGCCCGGGAGTGCAAGTGAGCACAGATACGCAGTATTTT. The whole variable domain, remainder taken from reference TRBV5-4 and TRBJ2-3, is ETGVTQSPTHLIKTRGQQVTLRCSSQSGHNTVSWYQQALGQGPQFIFQYYREEENGRGNFPPRFSGLQFPNYSSELNVNALELDDSALYLCASSPGVQVSTDTQYFGPGTRLTVL.

The chain's CDR3 is CASSLDGTGQNYGYTF. The CDR3 DNA reads as TGTGCCAGCAGCTTAGACGGGACAGGGCAAAACTATGGCTACACCTTC. V is TRBV7-9 and J is TRBJ1-2; 9 bases line up with TRBD1. The V segment lost 1 base and the J segment 2 bases; nucleotides outside the gene matches: 5. The CDR3 consists of 16 residues. Per germline, CDR1 SEHNR and CDR2 FQNEAQ (reference sequence).

The CDR3 DNA reads TGTGCCAGCAGCGCCGGACAGGGCGGGGGATCTAACTATGGCTACACCTTC. Translated: CASSAGQGGGSNYGYTF. This chain connects TRBV5-4 to TRBJ1-2, with 8 bases lining up with TRBD1. With V trimmed by 4 bases and J by 0 bases, 11 bases remained unmatched. The CDR3 is made up of 17 amino acids. Germline CDR1 is SGHNT and CDR2 is YYREEE (reference sequence).

V gene TRBV6-4 combines with J gene TRBJ2-3; D is possibly TRBD1 or TRBD2 (6 bases each). Trimming stripped 2 bases from V and 4 bases from J, with 10 bases between. From germline, CDR1 is MRHNA and CDR2 SNTAGT. This CDR3 contains 14 residues. CDR3 in DNA: TGTGCCAGCAGTGACAGGGGGGCGGCAGATACGCAGTATTTT. The encoded protein is CASSDRGAADTQYF.

V is TRBV5-4 and J is TRBJ1-1; D gene ambiguous. V shed 0 bases and J shed 2 bases, with 8 bases lying between them. The length of the CDR3 is 14 residues. The germline gives CDR1 SGHNT, CDR2 YYREEE (reference sequence). The CDR3 reads CASSLGERNTEAFF. DNA of the CDR3: TGTGCCAGCAGCTTGGGGGAACGCAACACTGAAGCTTTCTTT.

The chain couples TRBV11-1 to TRBJ2-5; D is possibly TRBD1 (6 bases). The CDR3 has 13 amino acids. V lost 5 bases and J 2 bases, leaving 9 bases between the germline ends. The germline V gene has CDR1 SGHAT and CDR2 FQDESV (reference sequence). CDR3 DNA: TGTGCCAGCAGCGGACAGATTCAAGAGACCCAGTACTTC. It encodes CASSGQIQETQYF.

In DNA form, the CDR3 reads TGTGCCAGCAGCTCCGGGACAGGTTACACAGATACGCAGTATTTT. Translated, it gives CASSSGTGYTDTQYF. The chain uses TRBV11-3 and TRBJ2-3; 8 nucleotides align to TRBD1. The V and J ends lost 4 bases and 2 bases, in that order; junction bases with no gene match: 5. In germline, CDR1 is SGHNT, CDR2 YENEEA. The CDR3 spans 15 residues. Full variable domain (remainder filled in from reference TRBV11-3 and TRBJ2-3): EAGVVQSPRYKIIEKKQPVAFWCNPISGHNTLYWYLQNLGQGPELLIRYENEEAVDDSQLPKDRFSAERLKGVDSTLKIQPAELGDSAVYLCASSSGTGYTDTQYFGPGTRLTVL.

The V and J genes are TRBV18 and TRBJ1-6; TRBD1 might be the D (5 bases). Trimming pared 1 base from V and 13 bases from J, leaving 17 bases between. The CDR3 loop spans 15 amino acids. Germline CDR1 is KGHSH and CDR2 is LQKENI. As DNA, the CDR3 is TGTGCCAGCTCACCACTGCCCGGGACCCGGGCGCCCCTCCACTTT. It is translated as CASSPLPGTRAPLHF.

The chain employs TRBV5-8 and TRBJ1-6; D is uncertain. Germline CDR1 reads SGHTS; CDR2 reads YDEGEE. Trimming took 3 bases from V and 0 from J, leaving 7 bases between them. The length of the CDR3 is 15 residues. The CDR3, as DNA: TGTGCCAGCAGCTGGACGAGCTCCTATAATTCACCCCTCCACTTT. It codes for CASSWTSSYNSPLHF.

J is TRBJ1-4 and V is TRBV5-1; 7 nucleotides match TRBD1. This CDR3 is built from 15 residues. V gave up 4 bases and J gave up 6 bases; unmatched junction bases: 9. Looked up from germline, CDR1 is SGHRS and CDR2 is YFSETQ. CDR3 region: CASSLTSGGDEKLFF. The CDR3 bases are TGCGCCAGCAGCCTTACGTCAGGGGGGGATGAAAAACTGTTTTTT.

The J gene is TRBJ2-6, the V gene TRBV29-1; D possibly corresponds to TRBD2 (6 bases). Trimming removed 2 bases from V and 0 bases from J, with 14 bases in between. CDR1 is SQVTM, CDR2 ANQGSEA, per germline. The length of the CDR3 is 17 residues. The CDR3 protein is CSVELEGLLSGANVLTF. The CDR3 nucleotides are TGCAGCGTTGAATTGGAGGGTCTTCTCTCTGGGGCCAACGTCCTGACTTTC. The full variable domain, completed using reference TRBV29-1 and TRBJ2-6, is SAVISQKPSRDICQRGTSLTIQCQVDSQVTMMFWYRQQPGQSLTLIATANQGSEATYESGFVIDKFPISRPNLTFSTLTVSNMSPEDSSIYLCSVELEGLLSGANVLTFGAGSRLTVL.